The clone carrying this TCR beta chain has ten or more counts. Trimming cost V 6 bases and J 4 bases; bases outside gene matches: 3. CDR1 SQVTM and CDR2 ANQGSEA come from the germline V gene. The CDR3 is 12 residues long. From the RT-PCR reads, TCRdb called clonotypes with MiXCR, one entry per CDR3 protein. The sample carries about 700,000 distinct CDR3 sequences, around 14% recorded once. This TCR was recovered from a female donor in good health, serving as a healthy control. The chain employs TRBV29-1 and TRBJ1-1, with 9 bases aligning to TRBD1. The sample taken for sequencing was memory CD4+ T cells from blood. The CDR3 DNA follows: TGCAGCGTAGGGGACAGGGTCACTGAAGCTTTCTTT. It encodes CSVGDRVTEAFF. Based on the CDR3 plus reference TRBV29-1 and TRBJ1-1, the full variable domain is SAVISQKPSRDICQRGTSLTIQCQVDSQVTMMFWYRQQPGQSLTLIATANQGSEATYESGFVIDKFPISRPNLTFSTLTVSNMSPEDSSIYLCSVGDRVTEAFFGQGTRLTVV.